This T cell receptor beta chain was recorded in a study of blood T cell repertoires in COVID-19. The V and J ends lost 0 bases and 10 bases respectively, with 19 bases between them. The CDR3 runs to 15 residues. Germline-derived CDR1 and CDR2 are SGHNT and YYREEE (reference sequence). Method: immunoSEQ multiplex PCR; TCRdb's copy keeps in-frame clones and lacks some. This sample yields some 48,000 clones, of which about 81% are seen a single time; under 3% belongs to the top ten. The sample holds one count of this clone. The sequenced material came from peripheral blood. The gene calls are TRBV5-4 and TRBJ1-2; no clear D. The clonotype originates from a middle-aged man with acute or convalescent COVID-19. Here the CDR3 DNA reads TGTGCCAGCAGCTTGGCCGGTAGAGGCCGAACCTTCTACACCTTC. Its protein product is CASSLAGRGRTFYTF. Full variable domain (remainder filled in from reference TRBV5-4 and TRBJ1-2): ETGVTQSPTHLIKTRGQQVTLRCSSQSGHNTVSWYQQALGQGPQFIFQYYREEENGRGNFPPRFSGLQFPNYSSELNVNALELDDSALYLCASSLAGRGRTFYTFGSGTRLTVV.